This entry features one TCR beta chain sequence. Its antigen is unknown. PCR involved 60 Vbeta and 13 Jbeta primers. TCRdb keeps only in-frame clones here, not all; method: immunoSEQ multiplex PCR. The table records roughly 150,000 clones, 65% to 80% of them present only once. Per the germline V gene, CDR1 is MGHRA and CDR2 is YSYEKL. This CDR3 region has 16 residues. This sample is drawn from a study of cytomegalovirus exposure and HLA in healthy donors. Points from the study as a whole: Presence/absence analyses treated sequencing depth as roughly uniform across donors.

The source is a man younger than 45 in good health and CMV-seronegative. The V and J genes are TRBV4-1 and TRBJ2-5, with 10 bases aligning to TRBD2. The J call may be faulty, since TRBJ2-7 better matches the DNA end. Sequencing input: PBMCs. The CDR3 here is CASSQGRTSGSYEQYF. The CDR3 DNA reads TGCGCCAGCAGCCAAGGCCGGACTAGCGGATCCTACGAGCAGTACTTC.